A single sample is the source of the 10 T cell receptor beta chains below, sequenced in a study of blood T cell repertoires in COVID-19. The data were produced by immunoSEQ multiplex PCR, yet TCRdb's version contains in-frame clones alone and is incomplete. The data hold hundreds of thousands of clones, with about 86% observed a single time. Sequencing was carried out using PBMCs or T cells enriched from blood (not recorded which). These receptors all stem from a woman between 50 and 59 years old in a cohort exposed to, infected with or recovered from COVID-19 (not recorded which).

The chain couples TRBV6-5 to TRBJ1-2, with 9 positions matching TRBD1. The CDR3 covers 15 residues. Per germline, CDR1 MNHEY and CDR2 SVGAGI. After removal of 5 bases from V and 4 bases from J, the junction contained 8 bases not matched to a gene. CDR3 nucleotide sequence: TGTGCCAGCAGTACAGGGACAGGGAGTTCCTATGGCTACACCTTC. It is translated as CASSTGTGSSYGYTF.

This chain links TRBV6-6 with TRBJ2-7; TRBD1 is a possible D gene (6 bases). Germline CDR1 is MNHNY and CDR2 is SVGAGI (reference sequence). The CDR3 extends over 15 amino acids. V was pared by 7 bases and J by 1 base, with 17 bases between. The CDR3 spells CASTTSGAPSYEQYF. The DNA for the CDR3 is TGTGCCAGCACCACCTCAGGGGCCCCTTCCTACGAGCAGTACTTC.

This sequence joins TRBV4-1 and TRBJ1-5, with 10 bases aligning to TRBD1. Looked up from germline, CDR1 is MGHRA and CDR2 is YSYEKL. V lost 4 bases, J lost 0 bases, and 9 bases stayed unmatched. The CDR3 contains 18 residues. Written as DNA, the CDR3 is TGCGCCAGCAGCCCCGGGACAGGGGCGGTGGGTAGCAATCAGCCCCAGCATTTT. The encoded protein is CASSPGTGAVGSNQPQHF.

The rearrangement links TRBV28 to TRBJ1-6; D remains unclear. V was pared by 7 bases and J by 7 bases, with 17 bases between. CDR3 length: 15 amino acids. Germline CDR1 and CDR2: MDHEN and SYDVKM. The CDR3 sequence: CASTYPRVPNSPLHF. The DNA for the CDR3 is TGTGCCAGCACATACCCCCGGGTTCCAAATTCACCCCTCCACTTT.

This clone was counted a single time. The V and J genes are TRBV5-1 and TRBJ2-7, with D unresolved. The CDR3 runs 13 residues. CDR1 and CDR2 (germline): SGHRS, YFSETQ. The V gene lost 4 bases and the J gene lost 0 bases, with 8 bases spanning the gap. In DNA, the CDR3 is TGCGCCAGCAGCCGGGTAGACTCCTACGAGCAGTACTTC. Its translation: CASSRVDSYEQYF.

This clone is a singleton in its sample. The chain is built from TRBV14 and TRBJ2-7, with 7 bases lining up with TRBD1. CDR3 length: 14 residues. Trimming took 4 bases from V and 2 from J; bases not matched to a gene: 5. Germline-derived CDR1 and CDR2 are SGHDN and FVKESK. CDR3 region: CASSPWTGPYEQYF. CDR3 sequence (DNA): TGTGCCAGCAGCCCCTGGACAGGCCCCTACGAGCAGTACTTC.

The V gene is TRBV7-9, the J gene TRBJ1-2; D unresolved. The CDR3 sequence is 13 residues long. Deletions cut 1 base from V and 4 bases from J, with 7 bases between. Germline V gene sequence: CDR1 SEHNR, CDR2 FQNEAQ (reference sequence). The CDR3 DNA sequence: TGTGCCAGCAGCTTAGGGGCGGGCTATGGCTACACCTTC. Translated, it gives CASSLGAGYGYTF.

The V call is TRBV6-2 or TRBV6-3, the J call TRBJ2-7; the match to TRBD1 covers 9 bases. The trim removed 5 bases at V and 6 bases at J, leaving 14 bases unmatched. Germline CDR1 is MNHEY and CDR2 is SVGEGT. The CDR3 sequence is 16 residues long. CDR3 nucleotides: TGTGCCAGCAGTCGACTCCCGGGACAGGGCTTCGTCGAGCAGTACTTC. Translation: CASSRLPGQGFVEQYF.

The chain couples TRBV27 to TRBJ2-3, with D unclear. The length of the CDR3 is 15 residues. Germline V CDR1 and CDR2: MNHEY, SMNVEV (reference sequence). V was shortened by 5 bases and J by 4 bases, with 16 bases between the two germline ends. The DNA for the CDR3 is TGTGCCAGCAGTGCCGAGGAGAGGCGGTCAGATACGCAGTATTTT. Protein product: CASSAEERRSDTQYF.

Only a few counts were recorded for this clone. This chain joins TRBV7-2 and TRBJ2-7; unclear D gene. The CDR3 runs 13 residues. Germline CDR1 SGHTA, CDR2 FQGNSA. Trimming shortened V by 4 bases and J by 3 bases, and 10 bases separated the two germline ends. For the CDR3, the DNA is TGTGCCAGCAGCTCCCAAACGGGCTACGAGCAGTACTTC. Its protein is CASSSQTGYEQYF.